Shown below are 21 T cell receptor beta chains from a single sample sequenced in a study of shared T cell receptors in the human thymus. Sequencing used immunoSEQ multiplex PCR; TCRdb keeps in-frame clones, though not all of them. The table lists about 660,000 clones, around 87% of them singletons. This sample also appeared in a second study, on human thymus T cells.

Input material: thymocytes. These receptors were collected from a boy in the first two years of life with a congenital heart defect.

J is TRBJ2-7 and V is TRBV5-4; D possibly corresponds to TRBD2 (6 bases). Looked up from germline, CDR1 is SGHNT and CDR2 is YYREEE (reference sequence). The V and J ends lost 10 bases and 2 bases respectively, with 16 bases between them. The CDR3 loop spans 13 amino acids. The CDR3 DNA is TGTGCCGCTGGTAGGGGAGGTCCCTACGAGCAGTACTTC. Protein product: CAAGRGGPYEQYF.

In DNA, the CDR3 is TGTGCCAGCAGTTTTAAGAGTACAGGGGGTAACGCGAACACCGGGGAGCTGTTTTTT. Protein sequence: CASSFKSTGGNANTGELFF. The V gene is TRBV27, the J gene TRBJ2-2, with 8 nucleotides matching TRBD1. The CDR3 consists of 19 residues. With V trimmed by 3 bases and J by 0 bases, 12 bases remained unmatched. Germline values: CDR1 MNHEY, CDR2 SMNVEV (reference sequence).

This clone was observed a single time. V is TRBV6-4 and J is TRBJ2-1; 10 bases fit TRBD2. Germline CDR1 MRHNA, CDR2 SNTAGT. This CDR3 contains 16 residues. The V gene end was trimmed by 0 bases and the J gene end by 8 bases; junction bases not matched to a gene: 7. CDR3 residues: CASSDSRLAGVYEQFF. The CDR3 DNA follows: TGTGCCAGCAGTGACTCTCGGCTAGCGGGAGTCTATGAGCAGTTCTTC.

For this clone: Other DNA sequences in the same sample also yield this CDR3. The genes are TRBV14 and TRBJ2-7; TRBD2 might be the D (5 bases). The CDR3 contains 13 residues. V was clipped by 4 bases and J by 4 bases, with 11 bases between them. Germline V gene data show CDR1 as SGHDN and CDR2 as FVKESK. CDR3 in DNA: TGTGCCAGCAGCCGTGGGCGCGGGTACGAGCAGTACTTC. Translating gives CASSRGRGYEQYF.

The CDR3 DNA sequence: TGTGCCAGCAGCTCCATCCCGGGACAGGGTTGGGATACGCAGTATTTT. Translating it yields CASSSIPGQGWDTQYF. The genes are TRBV7-2 and TRBJ2-3; 9 bases line up with TRBD1. V lost 4 bases, J lost 6 bases, and 11 bases stayed unmatched. Germline loops: CDR1 SGHTA, CDR2 FQGNSA. There are 16 residues in the CDR3.

In DNA form, the CDR3 reads TGTGCCATCAGTGAGTCATGGCGGGAGCTCGCAGATACGCAGTATTTT. It yields the protein CAISESWRELADTQYF. This chain joins TRBV10-3 and TRBJ2-3; 7 positions agree with TRBD2. This CDR3 is 16 amino acids long. Germline trimming cut 0 bases from V and 4 bases from J; bases unmatched to any gene: 7. In germline, CDR1 is ENHRY, CDR2 SYGVKD.

The chain employs TRBV7-8 and TRBJ2-1; D unclear. The CDR3 consists of 15 residues. Deletions cut 3 bases from V and 0 bases from J, with 9 bases between. Germline assignment: CDR1 SGHVS and CDR2 FQNEAQ. In DNA form, the CDR3 reads TGTGCCAGCAGCTTCCCGGAGAGCTCCTACAATGAGCAGTTCTTC. This encodes CASSFPESSYNEQFF.

The V gene is TRBV30, the J gene TRBJ1-5; 7 bases are a match to TRBD1. The CDR3 contains 17 residues. Germline CDR1 is GTSNPN and CDR2 is SVGIG (reference sequence). V was pared by 2 bases and J by 2 bases, with 12 bases of the junction left unmatched. CDR3 sequence: CAWSTGGQGDRNQPQHF. CDR3 sequence (DNA): TGTGCCTGGAGTACGGGAGGGCAGGGGGATCGCAATCAGCCCCAGCATTTT.

V and J are TRBV14 and TRBJ1-2; 9 nucleotides line up with TRBD1. J lost 2 bases, V lost 1 base, and 2 bases had no gene match. Germline loops: CDR1 SGHDN, CDR2 FVKESK. The CDR3 is made up of 15 amino acids. The CDR3 bases are TGTGCCAGCAGCCAAGGACAGGGGGGAAACTATGGCTACACCTTC. It translates to CASSQGQGGNYGYTF.

The rearrangement links TRBV18 to TRBJ1-5, with TRBD1 matching 7 bases. Germline CDR1 and CDR2: KGHSH and LQKENI. The CDR3 length is 13 residues. Trimming took 6 bases from V and 6 from J; bases not matched to a gene: 5. CDR3 bases: TGTGCCAGCTCCCAACAGGGGACTCAGCCCCAGCATTTT. Its protein is CASSQQGTQPQHF.

This clone was observed once. The rearrangement links TRBV6-4 to TRBJ1-5; TRBD1 is a possible D gene (5 bases). Per germline, CDR1 MRHNA and CDR2 SNTAGT. The V end was cut by 6 bases, the J end by 9 bases, with 15 bases between. The CDR3 covers 13 residues. The CDR3 coding sequence is TGTGCCAGCAGCGAGACAGTATCACTGCCCCAGCATTTT. Translation: CASSETVSLPQHF.

V is TRBV5-4 and J is TRBJ2-7, with 7 bases that match TRBD1. Germline V gene lookup returns CDR1 SGHNT and CDR2 YYREEE (reference sequence). V shed 4 bases, J shed 7 bases, and the junction held 11 bases outside the gene matches. This CDR3 spans 14 amino acids. The chain's CDR3 is CASSRGTVPREQYF. DNA of the CDR3: TGTGCCAGCAGCCGAGGGACAGTCCCCAGGGAGCAGTACTTC.

J is TRBJ2-5 and V is TRBV9; tentative D call: TRBD2 (6 bases). The CDR3 spans 16 residues. Germline V gives CDR1 SGDLS, CDR2 YYNGEE. V was trimmed by 4 bases and J by 3 bases, leaving 19 bases between them. The DNA of the CDR3 is TGTGCCAGCAGCCCCCGTCCCTGGGGACTCGAAGAGACCCAGTACTTC. It translates to CASSPRPWGLEETQYF.

The chain employs TRBV6-1 and TRBJ2-7, with 9 bases that match TRBD1. Germline-derived CDR1 and CDR2 are MNHNS and SASEGT. The CDR3 has 14 amino acids. J was trimmed by 1 base and V by 6 bases; bases with no gene match: 4. This CDR3 reads CASSPGQGSYEQYF. CDR3 coding DNA: TGTGCCAGCAGCCCGGGACAGGGTTCCTACGAGCAGTACTTC.

V usage is TRBV14 and J usage is TRBJ2-7; D might be TRBD1 (6 bases). Germline V gene sequence: CDR1 SGHDN, CDR2 FVKESK. The CDR3 consists of 16 residues. Trimming stripped 0 bases from V and 0 bases from J, with 12 bases between. The CDR3 is CASSQDWDTASYEQYF. The DNA for the CDR3 is TGTGCCAGCAGCCAAGATTGGGACACAGCCTCCTACGAGCAGTACTTC.

Of note for this clone: Other nucleotide sequences in the sample specify the same CDR3. The rearrangement links TRBV20-1 to TRBJ1-2; possibly TRBD1 for D (6 bases). V was clipped by 6 bases and J by 4 bases, with 9 bases between them. Per the germline V gene, CDR1 is DFQATT and CDR2 is SNEGSKA (reference sequence). The CDR3 consists of 11 residues. CDR3 protein: CSARDIYGYTF. The CDR3 bases are TGCAGTGCCAGGGACATCTATGGCTACACCTTC.

This sequence joins TRBV14 and TRBJ1-5; no definite D call. Germline V gene lookup returns CDR1 SGHDN and CDR2 FVKESK. The CDR3 sequence is 12 residues long. Trimming stripped 5 bases from V and 6 bases from J, with 8 bases between. CDR3 bases: TGTGCCAGCAGCAGAGGAGGTCAGCCCCAGCATTTT. As protein: CASSRGGQPQHF.

The chain carries TRBV11-3 and TRBJ2-3, with a tentative D call TRBD1 (6 bases). With 5 bases removed from V and 4 bases from J, the gap between germline ends came to 19 bases. In germline, CDR1 is SGHNT, CDR2 YENEEA. CDR3 size: 16 residues. The CDR3 region is CASSMSPRGSADTQYF. As DNA, the CDR3 is TGTGCCAGCAGCATGAGCCCTAGGGGGAGTGCAGATACGCAGTATTTT.

This chain joins TRBV4-2 and TRBJ2-2; TRBD2 agrees at 15 bases. J lost 0 bases, V lost 1 base, and 3 bases had no gene match. The CDR3 is made up of 19 amino acids. Per germline, CDR1 LGHNA and CDR2 YNFKEQ. The CDR3 is CASSQVGLAGGTNTGELFF. The CDR3 nucleotides read TGTGCCAGCAGCCAAGTGGGACTAGCGGGAGGAACGAACACCGGGGAGCTGTTTTTT.

The J gene is TRBJ2-7, the V gene TRBV10-3, with D possibly being TRBD2 (6 bases). V was pared by 0 bases and J by 0 bases, with 12 bases between. This CDR3 region has 16 residues. Germline V CDR1 and CDR2: ENHRY, SYGVKD. This CDR3 reads CAISESGGPSSYEQYF. CDR3 nucleotide sequence: TGTGCCATCAGTGAGTCGGGGGGACCCAGCTCCTACGAGCAGTACTTC.

The chain uses TRBV25-1 and TRBJ2-3; 10 bases align to TRBD2. CDR1 and CDR2 from the germline V gene are MGHDK and SYGVNS. CDR3 length: 15 residues. With V trimmed by 3 bases and J by 6 bases, 6 bases remained unmatched. In DNA form, the CDR3 reads TGTGCCAGCAGTGAGATCCTAGCGGGAGTGGATACGCAGTATTTT. Translated, it gives CASSEILAGVDTQYF.